A selection of T cell receptor beta chains follows, all from one sample in a study of metastatic and nonmetastatic thyroid tumors. With MiXCR, TCRdb reprocessed the PCR reads. The repertoire has over 10,000 clones, roughly 28% of them found once; the top ten carry approximately 12%. The material sequenced was tumor tissue. These TCRs come from a female donor with papillary thyroid cancer or a benign thyroid nodule (not recorded which). Some clones in this sample may be carry-over from other donors' samples. Both conserved end residues are part of each CDR3. Each record gives: V gene, clone size, J gene, D gene, CDR3 DNA, CDR3 protein. The D gene is left open where the match is weak. Expanded clones are given a class, and other clones once, few, many or no size at all.

v_gene: TRBV5-1
abundance: medium-sized
j_gene: TRBJ1-2
d_gene: .
CDR3nt: TGCGCCAGCAGCTTGATTTTCCATCTTTCGGGGGGGCACTATGGCTACACCTTC
CDR3aa: CASSLIFHLSGGHYGYTF

v_gene: TRBV6-1
abundance: medium-sized
j_gene: TRBJ2-5
d_gene: .
CDR3nt: TGTGCCAGCAGGCCGGGACTAGAGACCCAGTACTTC
CDR3aa: CASRPGLETQYF

v_gene: TRBV10-1
abundance: .
j_gene: TRBJ1-1
d_gene: .
CDR3nt: TGCGTCAGCATCACAGGGAAAACTGAAGCTTTCTTT
CDR3aa: CVSITGKTEAFF

v_gene: TRBV11-1
abundance: medium-sized
j_gene: TRBJ2-7
d_gene: .
CDR3nt: TGTGCCAGCAGCTTATGGACGACGGGGGCCTACGAGCAGTACTTC
CDR3aa: CASSLWTTGAYEQYF

v_gene: TRBV12-3/TRBV12-4
abundance: medium-sized
j_gene: TRBJ2-7
d_gene: .
CDR3nt: TGTGCCAGCAGTTTAGTGCAGGGGGGGCAGTACTTC
CDR3aa: CASSLVQGGQYF

v_gene: TRBV11-2
abundance: .
j_gene: TRBJ2-7
d_gene: .
CDR3nt: TGTGCCAGCAGCCTCGGGCCGGTCTACGAGCAGTACTTC
CDR3aa: CASSLGPVYEQYF

v_gene: TRBV3-1
abundance: many
j_gene: TRBJ1-5
d_gene: .
CDR3nt: TGTGCCAGCAGCCAAGGGGGAAATCAGCCCCAGCATTTT
CDR3aa: CASSQGGNQPQHF

v_gene: TRBV6-1
abundance: .
j_gene: TRBJ1-6
d_gene: .
CDR3nt: TGTGCCAGCAGCCCGACAGAGAATTCACCCCTCCACTTT
CDR3aa: CASSPTENSPLHF

v_gene: TRBV4-1
abundance: once
j_gene: TRBJ1-5
d_gene: .
CDR3nt: TGCGCCAGCAGCTCCCCGCCAGGGGTTAGTAATCAGCCCCAGCATTTT
CDR3aa: CASSSPPGVSNQPQHF

v_gene: TRBV6-1
abundance: few
j_gene: TRBJ2-7
d_gene: TRBD2
CDR3nt: TGTGCCAGCAGTGAAAGGCGGGAGGGCCCGAGCTACGAGCAGTACTTC
CDR3aa: CASSERREGPSYEQYF

v_gene: TRBV9
abundance: .
j_gene: TRBJ2-5
d_gene: TRBD2
CDR3nt: TGTGCCAGCATCGGTGCAGCGGGAAGAGAGACCCAGTACTTC
CDR3aa: CASIGAAGRETQYF

v_gene: TRBV6-1
abundance: medium-sized
j_gene: TRBJ2-7
d_gene: .
CDR3nt: TGTGCCAGCAACCCAGGGAGGACCTACGAGCAGTACTTC
CDR3aa: CASNPGRTYEQYF

v_gene: TRBV15
abundance: .
j_gene: TRBJ2-3
d_gene: .
CDR3nt: TGTGCCACCAGCAGAGAGTTCATCCGGGGCACATCAGATACGCAGTATTTT
CDR3aa: CATSREFIRGTSDTQYF

v_gene: TRBV30
abundance: .
j_gene: TRBJ1-2
d_gene: TRBD1
CDR3nt: TGTGCCTGGGGACAGGACTATGGCTACACCTTC
CDR3aa: CAWGQDYGYTF

v_gene: TRBV12-3/TRBV12-4
abundance: .
j_gene: TRBJ1-5
d_gene: .
CDR3nt: TGTGCCAGCATCCCTGGTCTGAACAATCAGCCCCAGCATTTT
CDR3aa: CASIPGLNNQPQHF

v_gene: TRBV7-2
abundance: many
j_gene: TRBJ2-2
d_gene: .
CDR3nt: TGTGCCAGCAGCTCAAAGACTAGGACCGGGGAGCTGTTTTTT
CDR3aa: CASSSKTRTGELFF

v_gene: TRBV19
abundance: few
j_gene: TRBJ1-3
d_gene: .
CDR3nt: TGTGCCAGTAGTACCCCAGGGGCCGGAAACACCATATATTTT
CDR3aa: CASSTPGAGNTIYF

v_gene: TRBV5-1
abundance: once
j_gene: TRBJ1-2
d_gene: TRBD1
CDR3nt: TGCGCCAGCAGCTTGTGGCGGGACAGGGATGGCTACACCTTC
CDR3aa: CASSLWRDRDGYTF

v_gene: TRBV20-1
abundance: .
j_gene: TRBJ2-1
d_gene: TRBD2
CDR3nt: TGCAGTGCTAGTCTTCAGCTAGCGGCCCGCGGTGAGCGGTTCTTC
CDR3aa: CSASLQLAARGERFF

v_gene: TRBV7-9
abundance: many
j_gene: TRBJ2-4
d_gene: TRBD2
CDR3nt: TGTGCCAGCAACCCGACCGGGGGGACTAAAAACATTCAGTACTTC
CDR3aa: CASNPTGGTKNIQYF

v_gene: TRBV3-1
abundance: many
j_gene: TRBJ2-3
d_gene: .
CDR3nt: TGTGCCAGCAGCCCACGCACAGATACGCAGTATTTT
CDR3aa: CASSPRTDTQYF

v_gene: TRBV5-1
abundance: .
j_gene: TRBJ2-3
d_gene: TRBD2
CDR3nt: TGCGCCAGCAGCTTTTCGACTAGCGGGATCTCGGATACGCAGTATTTT
CDR3aa: CASSFSTSGISDTQYF

v_gene: TRBV5-6
abundance: few
j_gene: TRBJ2-3
d_gene: .
CDR3nt: TGTGCCAGCACCACCCTACGGGTGGGGGTAGGCACAGATACGCAGTATTTT
CDR3aa: CASTTLRVGVGTDTQYF

v_gene: TRBV20-1
abundance: .
j_gene: TRBJ2-7
d_gene: TRBD1
CDR3nt: TGCAGTGCTAGACCAAGACAGGGCTCCTACGAGCAGTACTTC
CDR3aa: CSARPRQGSYEQYF

v_gene: TRBV7-2
abundance: few
j_gene: TRBJ1-2
d_gene: .
CDR3nt: TGTGCCAGCAGCTTACGTCCCAACCCCAACTATGGCTACACCTTC
CDR3aa: CASSLRPNPNYGYTF

v_gene: TRBV9
abundance: .
j_gene: TRBJ2-2
d_gene: .
CDR3nt: TGTGCCAGCAGCAGAAGAGGCGGGCTCACCGGGGAGCTGTTTTTT
CDR3aa: CASSRRGGLTGELFF

v_gene: TRBV20-1
abundance: medium-sized
j_gene: TRBJ2-5
d_gene: .
CDR3nt: TGCAGTGCTAGAGAGGCCCCTAGCTTGGAGACCCAGTACTTC
CDR3aa: CSAREAPSLETQYF

v_gene: TRBV15
abundance: many
j_gene: TRBJ2-5
d_gene: .
CDR3nt: TGTGCCACCAGCCCCGAGATCGGACTCCAGTACTTC
CDR3aa: CATSPEIGLQYF

v_gene: TRBV20-1
abundance: medium-sized
j_gene: TRBJ2-7
d_gene: .
CDR3nt: TGCAGTGCTACCAAAATGGAAACGAGCTCCTACGAGCAGTACTTC
CDR3aa: CSATKMETSSYEQYF

v_gene: TRBV2
abundance: many
j_gene: TRBJ1-1
d_gene: .
CDR3nt: TGTGCCAGCAGTTCAGCGTACCCGAACACTGAAGCTTTCTTT
CDR3aa: CASSSAYPNTEAFF

v_gene: TRBV6-2/TRBV6-3
abundance: .
j_gene: TRBJ2-3
d_gene: TRBD2
CDR3nt: TGTGCCAGCAGTTACTCGCGGGGGGGCACAGTTACGCAGTATTTT
CDR3aa: CASSYSRGGTVTQYF

v_gene: TRBV10-3
abundance: .
j_gene: TRBJ2-7
d_gene: .
CDR3nt: TGTGCCATCTCCCCAACTTACTGGACGGTGTCATTTGAGCAGTACTTC
CDR3aa: CAISPTYWTVSFEQYF

v_gene: TRBV20-1
abundance: .
j_gene: TRBJ1-6
d_gene: .
CDR3nt: TGCAGTGCTAGAGATGCAGGGACTGAAGGGGGTAATTCACCCCTCCACTTT
CDR3aa: CSARDAGTEGGNSPLHF

v_gene: TRBV7-9
abundance: many
j_gene: TRBJ1-1
d_gene: .
CDR3nt: TGTGCCAGCAGCTCACTCGAGGCCGCTTTCTTT
CDR3aa: CASSSLEAAFF

v_gene: TRBV5-5
abundance: many
j_gene: TRBJ2-4
d_gene: .
CDR3nt: TGTGCCAGCAGCTGGGGGGAACGGAACATTCAGTACTTC
CDR3aa: CASSWGERNIQYF

v_gene: TRBV2
abundance: .
j_gene: TRBJ1-2
d_gene: TRBD1
CDR3nt: TGTGCCAGCAGTGAAGTGGACAGGAAACTCTATGGCTACACCTTC
CDR3aa: CASSEVDRKLYGYTF

v_gene: TRBV11-3
abundance: .
j_gene: TRBJ2-7
d_gene: .
CDR3nt: TGTGCCAGCAGCTTAGGGGGCTCCTACGAGCAGTACTTC
CDR3aa: CASSLGGSYEQYF

v_gene: TRBV6-2/TRBV6-3
abundance: .
j_gene: TRBJ2-7
d_gene: .
CDR3nt: TGTGCCAGCAGTTATGACAGACACTACGAGCAGTACTTC
CDR3aa: CASSYDRHYEQYF

v_gene: TRBV10-1
abundance: medium-sized
j_gene: TRBJ2-1
d_gene: .
CDR3nt: TGCGCCAGCAGTGAGGGTAGCGGCGGTTACAATGAGCAGTTCTTC
CDR3aa: CASSEGSGGYNEQFF

v_gene: TRBV7-9
abundance: .
j_gene: TRBJ2-1
d_gene: TRBD1
CDR3nt: TGTGCCAGCAGCCACCGTGACAGGGTGGATGAGCAGTTCTTC
CDR3aa: CASSHRDRVDEQFF